This T cell receptor beta chain was recovered during a study of cytomegalovirus exposure and HLA in healthy donors. The study ran its PCR with 60 Vbeta and 13 Jbeta primers. Clones were sequenced by immunoSEQ multiplex PCR, and TCRdb holds only the in-frame ones, with some missing. The sample has some 180,000 clones, roughly 80% seen once. The sequence was collected from a woman aged 18 to 35 in good health and CMV-seronegative. The material sequenced was PBMCs.

The CDR3 DNA is TGTGCCAGCAGCCAACTCGGGACTAGCTACAATGAGCAGTTCTTC. Its translation is CASSQLGTSYNEQFF. J is TRBJ2-1 and V is TRBV7-8; 8 bases are a match to TRBD2. The CDR3 has 15 residues. V trimming: 5 bases; J trimming: 3 bases; junction bases outside the gene matches: 6. Germline V CDR1 and CDR2: SGHVS, FQNEAQ.